What follows are 16 T cell receptor beta chains derived from one specimen sequenced in a study of T cells in Graves' hyperthyroidism and ophthalmopathy (dated by TCRdb to between 2018 and 2021). Libraries were made using multiplex PCR. Sequencing was carried out with an Illumina HiSeq 2000. The TCR beta CDR3 regions were amplified from the RNA transcripts. The TCR CDR3 was subjected to a first round of RT-PCR using the HTBI primer set and the Qiagen OneStep RT-PCR kit. In-frame beta chains were kept once TCRdb had trimmed the public reads at Q25 with fastp and called clones with MiXCR. Each CDR3 protein gets just one entry, which takes the most common genes and DNA from the rows behind it. The sample has 200,000 to 250,000 distinct CDR3 sequences on record, roughly 15% of them singletons. Around 30% of the sample rests with the top ten. The sequenced material came from blood. These receptors all come from a woman younger than 30 with Graves' ophthalmopathy.

This clonotype has at least ten counts. The chain employs TRBV10-3 and TRBJ2-7; D uncertain. The CDR3 loop spans 12 amino acids. Trimming took off 4 bases at V and 2 bases at J, with 6 bases between the two ends. Germline V lookup: CDR1 ENHRY, CDR2 SYGVKD. Here the CDR3 reads CAISVSTYEQYF. The CDR3 nucleotides read TGTGCCATCAGTGTATCCACCTACGAGCAGTACTTC.

The sample holds many counts of this clonotype. The chain uses TRBV28 and TRBJ1-1, with D perhaps matching TRBD1 (5 bases). CDR3 length: 15 residues. CDR1 and CDR2 (germline): MDHEN, SYDVKM. Trimming stripped 1 base from V and 5 bases from J, with 14 bases between. The CDR3 DNA sequence: TGTGCCAGCAGTTTATACAGGACCGGGGGGACTGAAGCTTTCTTT. Translated, it gives CASSLYRTGGTEAFF.

This clonotype was detected many times. This chain connects TRBV6-1 to TRBJ1-5, with D unresolved. Germline CDR1 reads MNHNS; CDR2 reads SASEGT. The CDR3 has 17 residues. V lost 7 bases and J lost 0, with 19 bases in between. DNA of the CDR3: TGTGCCAGCACCATAACGTCTAGCTCCGATAGCAATCAGCCCCAGCATTTT. Protein: CASTITSSSDSNQPQHF.

As to this clonotype: A much larger clonotype is one base distant, so this may be a read error. The chain uses TRBV6-1 and TRBJ1-5; no reliable D call. Germline CDR1 and CDR2: MNHNS and SASEGT. Trimming shortened V by 1 base and J by 9 bases, and 10 bases separated the two germline ends. The CDR3 covers 13 residues. This chain's CDR3 is CASSEVSLRPQHF. DNA for the CDR3: TGTGCCAGCAGTGAAGTCAGCCTTCGGCCCCAGCATTTT.

With respect to this clonotype: This may arise from a read error, as a much more abundant clone is one base away. CDR3 protein: CASSPRGRRQYF. CDR3 coding DNA: TGTGCCAGCAGTCCGCGGGGCAGACGACAGTACTTC. V gene TRBV6-1 combines with J gene TRBJ2-7; D possibly corresponds to TRBD2 (6 bases). This CDR3 is 12 amino acids long. Germline CDR1 MNHNS, CDR2 SASEGT. Trimming pared 5 bases from V and 10 bases from J, leaving 15 bases between.

This clonotype was detected many times. The V gene is TRBV28, the J gene TRBJ2-7, with 10 bases aligning to TRBD2. Germline trimming cut 6 bases from V and 3 bases from J; bases unmatched to any gene: 5. Germline V lookup: CDR1 MDHEN, CDR2 SYDVKM. The CDR3 has 14 residues. CDR3 bases: TGTGCCAGCAGGGCACTAGCGGGATTCTACGAGCAGTACTTC. Its protein is CASRALAGFYEQYF.

Many counts were recorded for this clonotype. The rearrangement uses TRBV10-2 and TRBJ2-7; D is unclear. The length of the CDR3 is 12 residues. The V end was cut by 8 bases, the J end by 6 bases, with 14 bases between. CDR1 is WSHSY, CDR2 SAAADI, per germline. This CDR3 reads CASSRTMGEQYF. Here the CDR3 DNA reads TGCGCCAGCTCGAGGACGATGGGCGAGCAGTACTTC.

V is TRBV27 and J is TRBJ2-5, with 12 bases identical to TRBD2. The CDR3 length is 15 residues. With V trimmed by 2 bases and J by 5 bases, 3 bases remained unmatched. Germline CDR1 MNHEY, CDR2 SMNVEV (reference sequence). The CDR3 region is CASSLLAGGEETQYF. As DNA, the CDR3 is TGTGCCAGCAGTTTACTAGCGGGGGGGGAGGAGACCCAGTACTTC.

J is TRBJ2-7 and V is TRBV28; TRBD1 matches at 12 bases. Germline CDR1 MDHEN, CDR2 SYDVKM. V lost 5 bases to trimming and J lost 4 bases; unmatched junction nucleotides: 6. The CDR3 has 15 residues. The CDR3 DNA follows: TGTGCCAGCAGTGTCGGGACAGGGGGCGGATACGAGCAGTACTTC. Amino acids: CASSVGTGGGYEQYF.

This clonotype showed up many times. V gene TRBV3-1 combines with J gene TRBJ2-3, with 12 bases that match TRBD2. The CDR3 extends over 16 amino acids. Trimming took 5 bases from V and 6 from J; bases not matched to a gene: 9. Germline V gene data show CDR1 as LGHDT and CDR2 as YNNKEL (reference sequence). CDR3 DNA: TGTGCCAGCAGCGACCTAGGACTAGCGGGGCACGATACGCAGTATTTT. It codes for CASSDLGLAGHDTQYF.

This clonotype was seen many times. The chain combines TRBV30 with TRBJ1-6, with 10 positions matching TRBD1. The trim removed 4 bases at V and 10 bases at J, leaving 10 bases unmatched. The CDR3 spans 15 residues. Germline V gene sequence: CDR1 GTSNPN, CDR2 SVGIG (reference sequence). The CDR3 protein is CAWNRRDRGKSPLHF. As DNA, the CDR3 is TGTGCCTGGAATCGCCGGGACAGGGGAAAATCACCCCTCCACTTT.

This clonotype occurred many times. V gene TRBV6-1 combines with J gene TRBJ2-7, with 12 positions matching TRBD2. Germline CDR1 MNHNS, CDR2 SASEGT. V was clipped by 5 bases and J by 3 bases; unmatched bases: 5. The CDR3 runs to 15 residues. CDR3 in DNA: TGTGCCAGCAGTTTGACTAGCGGGAGCCTCTACGAGCAGTACTTC. Protein sequence: CASSLTSGSLYEQYF.

J is TRBJ2-5 and V is TRBV2; the match to TRBD2 covers 7 bases. The CDR3 runs to 12 residues. V was clipped by 6 bases and J by 4 bases; unmatched bases: 2. Per germline, CDR1 SNHLY and CDR2 FYNNEI. CDR3 residues: CASSGGTETQYF. In DNA, the CDR3 is TGTGCCAGCAGCGGGGGGACAGAGACCCAGTACTTC.

The chain is built from TRBV5-4 and TRBJ2-3; 8 bases fit TRBD2. J gave up 5 bases and V 4 bases, and 9 bases lay outside the gene matches. Germline CDR1 reads SGHNT; CDR2 reads YYREEE (reference sequence). This CDR3 is built from 15 residues. CDR3: CASSPRGTSKDTQYF. DNA for the CDR3: TGTGCCAGCAGCCCGAGGGGGACTAGTAAAGATACGCAGTATTTT.

This clonotype was detected once. V usage is TRBV11-1 and J usage is TRBJ2-5; 13 bases are a match to TRBD2. CDR1 is SGHAT, CDR2 FQDESV, per germline (reference sequence). V dropped 5 bases and J dropped 4; count of bases not matched to a gene: 10. The CDR3 consists of 17 residues. The CDR3 loop is CASSGGTSGARGETQYF. The DNA for the CDR3 is TGTGCCAGCAGCGGAGGGACTAGCGGGGCCCGGGGAGAGACCCAGTACTTC.

This clonotype was counted a few times. The rearrangement links TRBV15 to TRBJ2-5; D not resolved. The CDR3 has 13 amino acids. CDR1 is LNHNV, CDR2 YYDKDF, per germline (reference sequence). V was clipped by 0 bases and J by 1 base, with 3 bases between them. The CDR3 here is CATSRDLQETQYF. Here the CDR3 DNA reads TGTGCCACCAGCAGAGACCTCCAAGAGACCCAGTACTTC.